This T cell receptor (beta chain) was retrieved from a study of CD8+ T cells in alopecia areata. About the research overall: Tofacitinib ran 6 to 18 months, followed by 6 months off drug. General observations from the study: Among the 100 top clones, expanded CD8+ clones, like scalp clonality, were significantly decreased by tofacitinib.

Sample treatment: oral pan-JAK inhibitor, 5-10 mg twice daily. The germline V gene encodes CDR1 SGHNT and CDR2 YYREEE (reference sequence). This CDR3 comprises 15 residues. The V and J ends lost 0 bases and 2 bases respectively, with 10 bases between them. Points on this clone: What it binds is unknown.

TCR sequencing used cDNA made by reverse transcription of extracted RNA. Here immunoSEQ multiplex PCR was the method, and the copy in TCRdb shows in-frame clones only, minus some. The sample records approximately 300,000 clones, roughly 60% being singletons. The rearrangement uses TRBV5-4 and TRBJ2-3; perhaps TRBD2 as D (7 bases). The sequencing here drew on CD4+ T cells sorted from blood, taken at week 24, from a patient treated with tofacitinib. The receptor comes from a human donor with alopecia areata. The CDR3: CASSLGGGATDTQYF. The DNA of the CDR3 is TGTGCCAGCAGCTTGGGTGGGGGGGCCACAGATACGCAGTATTTT. Combining the CDR3 with reference TRBV5-4 and TRBJ2-3 gives the whole variable domain ETGVTQSPTHLIKTRGQQVTLRCSSQSGHNTVSWYQQALGQGPQFIFQYYREEENGRGNFPPRFSGLQFPNYSSELNVNALELDDSALYLCASSLGGGATDTQYFGPGTRLTVL.